This T cell receptor beta chain derives from a study of human T cells and chemical hapten exposure. This clonotype occurred a few times. In the library, unique molecular identifiers were attached to individual cDNA molecules. TCRdb itself ran the RACE reads through MiXCR, one entry per CDR3 protein. Among around 150,000 distinct CDR3 sequences listed, more than 12% were seen once. Per the germline V gene, CDR1 is MDHEN and CDR2 is SYDVKM. V lost 5 bases, J lost 5 bases, and 16 bases lay in between. CDR3 size: 14 residues. This sample's time point: patch test 1, 2 weeks after DPC sensitization. Treatment here: therapeutic diphenylcyclopropenone sensitization with weekly scalp DPC. Prior to application of each patch test, blood was drawn.

V gene TRBV28 combines with J gene TRBJ2-7, with unresolved D. This specimen was whole blood, taken in connection with sensitization to the hapten diphenylcyclopropenone (DPC). The sequence derives from a woman aged 25 to 39 with alopecia areata. Some clones in this sample may be carry-over from other donors' samples. CDR3 in amino acids: CASSAPGVGNEQYF. The CDR3 nucleotides are TGTGCCAGCAGTGCCCCAGGAGTAGGGAACGAGCAGTACTTC.